Sequencing of this T cell receptor (beta chain) was carried out in a study of beta chain features in type 1 diabetes. Sorted populations all exceeded 95% purity. CDR1 and CDR2 from the germline V gene are MNHEY and SVGAGI. Between the trimmed V and J ends, which lost 6 bases and 0 bases, there was a span of 11 bases. CDR3 size: 14 residues. This clone was seen a few times. Sequencing targeted expressed TCRB transcripts, as all isolated RNA had been reverse transcribed. The method was immunoSEQ multiplex PCR; TCRdb's version includes in-frame clones alone and lacks a portion of them. This table holds a few hundred thousand clones, about 29% found once.

The chain joins TRBV6-5 to TRBJ1-1; D uncertain. The receptor's source is a man aged 18 to 29 in good health. The specimen was naive CD4+ T cells from blood. Here the CDR3 reads CASRQRSMNTEAFF. As DNA, the CDR3 is TGTGCCAGCAGGCAACGAAGTATGAACACTGAAGCTTTCTTT.